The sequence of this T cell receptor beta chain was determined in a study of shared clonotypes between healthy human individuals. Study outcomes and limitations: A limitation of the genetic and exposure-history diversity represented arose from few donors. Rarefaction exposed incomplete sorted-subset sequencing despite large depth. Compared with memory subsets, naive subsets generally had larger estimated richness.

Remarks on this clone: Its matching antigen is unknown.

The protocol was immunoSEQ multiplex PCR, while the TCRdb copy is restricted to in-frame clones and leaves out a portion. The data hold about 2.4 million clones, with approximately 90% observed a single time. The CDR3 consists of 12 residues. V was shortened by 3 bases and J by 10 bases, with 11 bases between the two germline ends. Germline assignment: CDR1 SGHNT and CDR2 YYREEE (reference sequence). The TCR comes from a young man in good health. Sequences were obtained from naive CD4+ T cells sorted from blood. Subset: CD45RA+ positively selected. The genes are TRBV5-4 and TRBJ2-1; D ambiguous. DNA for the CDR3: TGTGCCAGCAGCTCCGACGGACGCGAGCAGTTCTTC. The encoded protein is CASSSDGREQFF.